Following are 16 T cell receptor beta chains from one sample sequenced in a study of graft-versus-host responses after intestinal transplantation. No antigen is known for these receptors. TCRdb's table, derived via immunoSEQ multiplex PCR, lists solely in-frame clones and lacks some. The sample holds tens of thousands of clones, 90% to 95% seen once. The sample consisted of unstimulated CD4+ T cells sorted from spleen or lymph node cells, taken before intestinal transplant. These receptors originate from a human donor who received an intestinal transplant.

The chain recombines TRBV18 with TRBJ2-1; 9 bases line up with TRBD2. With V trimmed by 0 bases and J by 8 bases, 11 bases remained unmatched. Germline CDR1 KGHSH, CDR2 LQKENI. The CDR3 covers 17 residues. In DNA, the CDR3 is TGTGCCAGCTCACCACCGGCGGGGGGGCCTTCTTACTATGAGCAGTTCTTC. It translates to CASSPPAGGPSYYEQFF.

The chain employs TRBV7-6 and TRBJ1-2, with D tentatively TRBD1 (5 bases). The germline V gene encodes CDR1 SGHVS and CDR2 FNYEAQ. The CDR3 length is 13 residues. V gave up 3 bases and J gave up 2 bases, with 7 bases separating them. CDR3 nucleotide sequence: TGTGCCAGCAGCTTCGGGGGAAACTATGGCTACACCTTC. This codes for CASSFGGNYGYTF.

The chain's CDR3 is CASSPQNYGYTF. The CDR3 DNA sequence: TGTGCCAGCAGCCCCCAAAACTATGGCTACACCTTC. This chain links TRBV7-9 with TRBJ1-2; D unresolved. Deletions cut 5 bases from V and 2 bases from J, with 6 bases between. This CDR3 has 12 residues. Germline CDR1 is SEHNR and CDR2 is FQNEAQ (reference sequence).

The chain is built from TRBV10-1 and TRBJ2-3, with TRBD1 as a possible D gene (5 bases). CDR3 length: 12 residues. Trimming removed 6 bases from V and 4 bases from J, with 8 bases in between. Germline values: CDR1 WNHNN, CDR2 SYGVQD (reference sequence). CDR3 nucleotide sequence: TGCGCCAGCAGCCCAGGGTCAGATACGCAGTATTTT. This gives the protein CASSPGSDTQYF.

This rearrangement joins TRBV5-1 to TRBJ2-2; TRBD2 is a possible D gene (5 bases). This CDR3 has 19 residues. CDR1 and CDR2 (germline): SGHRS, YFSETQ. V lost 4 bases to trimming and J lost 5 bases, with 27 bases between them. The CDR3 nucleotides are TGCGCCAGCAGCCCCGGCCACTTTAAAACCCAGCGGCCAACCGGGGAGCTGTTTTTT. Protein: CASSPGHFKTQRPTGELFF.

CDR3 sequence: CASSPALTGDNSPLHF. The CDR3 DNA is TGTGCCAGCAGCCCAGCCCTGACGGGAGATAATTCACCCCTCCACTTT. The rearrangement uses TRBV7-9 and TRBJ1-6; D unclear. V was cut by 5 bases and J by 5 bases, with 16 bases left in between. The CDR3 has 16 residues. Germline CDR1 and CDR2: SEHNR and FQNEAQ (reference sequence). The variable domain in full, completed from reference TRBV7-9 and TRBJ1-6, reads DTGVSQNPRHKITKRGQNVTFRCDPISEHNRLYWYRQTLGQGPEFLTYFQNEAQLEKSRLLSDRFSAERPKGSFSTLEIQRTEQGDSAMYLCASSPALTGDNSPLHFGNGTRLTVT.

The chain links TRBV5-1 to TRBJ2-1; D remains ambiguous. Germline V gene lookup returns CDR1 SGHRS and CDR2 YFSETQ. The CDR3 is 12 amino acids. The V gene lost 1 base and the J gene lost 8 bases, with 7 bases spanning the gap. CDR3 region: CASSLRGDEQFF. The CDR3 region has the DNA TGCGCCAGCAGCTTGAGAGGAGATGAGCAGTTCTTC.

This chain uses TRBV10-3 with TRBJ1-5; TRBD1 might be the D (5 bases). Trimming pared 2 bases from V and 5 bases from J, leaving 13 bases between. Germline values: CDR1 ENHRY, CDR2 SYGVKD. This CDR3 region has 15 residues. The chain's CDR3 is CAISETQGWDQPQHF. In DNA, the CDR3 is TGTGCCATCAGTGAGACGCAGGGTTGGGATCAGCCCCAGCATTTT.

This clone was seen a handful of times. The chain joins TRBV5-6 to TRBJ2-1; 7 positions match TRBD1. Germline trimming cut 4 bases from V and 10 bases from J; bases unmatched to any gene: 8. The CDR3 is 13 amino acids. Germline loops: CDR1 SGHDT, CDR2 YYEEEE. The CDR3 DNA reads as TGTGCCAGCAGCGTGACAGGGATCGGAGAGCAGTTCTTC. This translates into CASSVTGIGEQFF.

This clone has just a few counts. The chain employs TRBV27 and TRBJ1-6; D might be TRBD1 (5 bases). There are 19 residues in the CDR3. Germline values: CDR1 MNHEY, CDR2 SMNVEV (reference sequence). Trimming removed 5 bases from V and 9 bases from J, with 29 bases in between. The CDR3 loop reads CASSVRGVSLLDWASPLHF. CDR3 sequence (DNA): TGTGCCAGCAGTGTCCGGGGGGTGTCTCTTTTGGACTGGGCTTCACCCCTCCACTTT.

The chain recombines TRBV12-2 with TRBJ1-5; no DNA check was done on the table's D call, TRBD1. TRBV12-2 is noted as a pseudogene. The CDR3 covers 16 residues. The CDR3 spells CASRSRTGGKGQPQHF. As DNA, the CDR3 is TGTGCAAGTCGCTCACGGACAGGGGGCAAGGGTCAGCCCCAGCATTTT.

This sequence joins TRBV15 and TRBJ1-6, with D perhaps matching TRBD1 (6 bases). V was pared by 0 bases and J by 3 bases, with 18 bases between. CDR3 length: 19 amino acids. Germline V lookup: CDR1 LNHNV, CDR2 YYDKDF (reference sequence). The CDR3 sequence is CATSRDREGGRGYNSPLHF. DNA of the CDR3: TGTGCCACCAGCAGAGATCGGGAGGGGGGCCGGGGCTATAATTCACCCCTCCACTTT.

The J gene is TRBJ1-6, the V gene TRBV7-2; 7 nucleotides agree with TRBD1. The CDR3 sequence is 15 residues long. CDR1 SGHTA and CDR2 FQGNSA come from the germline V gene. Trimming removed 4 bases from V and 5 bases from J; junction bases left unmatched: 5. The CDR3 reads CASSYEGADNSPLHF. The CDR3 DNA reads as TGTGCCAGCAGCTATGAGGGGGCCGATAATTCACCCCTCCACTTT. The full variable domain, rest sourced from reference TRBV7-2 and TRBJ1-6, is GAGVSQSPSNKVTEKGKDVELRCDPISGHTALYWYRQSLGQGLEFLIYFQGNSAPDKSGLPSDRFSAERTGGSVSTLTIQRTQQEDSAVYLCASSYEGADNSPLHFGNGTRLTVT.

The CDR3 bases are TGTGCCAGTAGTTTTAGCGGGGGGGCAGCCAAAAACATTCAGTACTTC. The encoded protein is CASSFSGGAAKNIQYF. V and J are TRBV19 and TRBJ2-4; 11 nucleotides agree with TRBD2. The CDR3 sequence is 16 residues long. Germline CDR1 is LNHDA and CDR2 is SQIVND (reference sequence). Trimming took 5 bases from V and 0 from J; bases not matched to a gene: 3.

The chain joins TRBV7-9 to TRBJ1-2, with 9 positions matching TRBD1. This CDR3 region has 16 residues. V lost 4 bases to trimming and J lost 6 bases; unmatched junction nucleotides: 12. Germline assignment: CDR1 SEHNR and CDR2 FQNEAQ (reference sequence). In DNA form, the CDR3 reads TGTGCCAGCAGCTGGGCTCCGGGACAGGGATTTAATGGCTACACCTTC. This sequence encodes CASSWAPGQGFNGYTF.

The rearrangement links TRBV20-1 to TRBJ1-3; no firm D call. This CDR3 is 11 amino acids long. Trimming took 6 bases from V and 6 from J, leaving 9 bases between them. Germline V gives CDR1 DFQATT, CDR2 SNEGSKA (reference sequence). CDR3 DNA: TGCAGTGCCAGCCGGGAAAACACCATATATTTT. It translates to CSASRENTIYF.